Detailed here is one T cell receptor beta chain. This record comes from a study of CD8 T cells in Susac syndrome. Reverse transcription of about 0.45 to 1 ug RNA was performed with random hexamers. TCRdb analysed the immunoSEQ multiplex PCR reads with MiXCR anew, one entry per CDR3 protein. The table has under 200,000 distinct CDR3 sequences, 85% to 95% seen once. Sequencing of TCR beta was performed on blood CD8+ and CD4+ T cells. Sequencing was performed on CD8+ T cells from PBMCs. The source is a human donor with multiple sclerosis.

CDR3 bases: TGCGCCAGCAGCTTGGAGGCAGGGTGGTATGGCTACACCTTC. It encodes CASSLEAGWYGYTF. This sequence joins TRBV5-1 and TRBJ1-2; a weak D match, TRBD1 (5 bases). The CDR3 extends over 14 amino acids. Trimming took 0 bases from V and 5 from J, leaving 11 bases between them. The V gene's germline CDR1 is SGHRS and CDR2 YFSETQ.